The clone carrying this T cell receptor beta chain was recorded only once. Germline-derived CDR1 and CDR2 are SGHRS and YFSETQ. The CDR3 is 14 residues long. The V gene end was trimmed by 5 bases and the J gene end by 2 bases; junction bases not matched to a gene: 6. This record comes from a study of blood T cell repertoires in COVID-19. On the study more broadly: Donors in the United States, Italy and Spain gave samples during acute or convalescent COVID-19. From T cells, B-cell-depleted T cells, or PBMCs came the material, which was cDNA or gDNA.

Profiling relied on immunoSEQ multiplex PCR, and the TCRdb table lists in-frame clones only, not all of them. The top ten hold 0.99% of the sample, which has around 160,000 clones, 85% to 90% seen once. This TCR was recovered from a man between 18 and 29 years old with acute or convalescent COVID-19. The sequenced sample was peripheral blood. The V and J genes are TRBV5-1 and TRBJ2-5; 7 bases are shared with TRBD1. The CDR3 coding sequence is TGCGCCAGCAGGTTCGGACAGGAGCAAGAGACCCAGTACTTC. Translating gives CASRFGQEQETQYF.